This T cell receptor beta chain was observed in a study of beta chain features in type 1 diabetes. Findings and caveats of the study: In all four CD4+ subsets, TCRB CDR3 length was significantly, moderately reduced in type 1 diabetes.

Isolated RNA was reverse transcribed in full, so expressed TCRB transcripts were sequenced. Produced via immunoSEQ multiplex PCR; TCRdb's table is partial and in-frame only. The table lists around 650,000 clones, approximately 13% of them singletons. The ends were cut back, 5 bases at V and 5 bases at J, with 10 bases in the middle. The CDR3 contains 13 residues. The V gene's germline CDR1 is SGHTA and CDR2 FQGTGA. This clone was found a few times. What it recognizes is unknown. The sequenced sample consisted of naive CD4+ T cells from blood. This sequence was found in a man aged 30 to 39 with type 1 diabetes. The chain joins TRBV7-3 to TRBJ2-1; unclear D gene. The CDR3 DNA sequence: TGTGCCAGCAGCCCCGTGGCGGACAATGAGCAGTTCTTC. It is translated as CASSPVADNEQFF.